This T cell receptor (beta chain) was profiled in a study of shared clonotypes between healthy human individuals. Across the study: Each donor's CD4 naive and CD4 memory cells filled three plates apiece, CD8 naive two, and CD8 memory one. Study-level findings and limits: With a handful of donors compared, around 5.4% of naive CD4 clonotypes were shared.

All donors were healthy HIV-negative adults lacking recent acute infections or vaccinations. The table lists this clone with a count of one. What it binds is not known. Per the germline V gene, CDR1 is WSHSY and CDR2 is SAAADI. The CDR3 extends over 15 amino acids. V shed 4 bases, J shed 0 bases, and the junction held 3 bases outside the gene matches. Source study methods: Quality scores were absent from the junction-only immunoSEQ sequences, so filtering differed. TCRdb's table, derived via immunoSEQ multiplex PCR, lists solely in-frame clones and lacks some. V and J calls and clone size are those listed in that table; D and trimming were worked out from the DNA. This sample yields more than 2 million clones, of which approximately 95% are seen a single time; over 0.1% belongs to the top ten.

The sequencing sample was made of naive CD4+ T cells sorted from blood. As to subset: CD45RA+ positively selected. The rearrangement uses TRBV10-2 and TRBJ1-1, with 9 bases lining up with TRBD1. This clonotype originated in a man younger than 35 in good health. CDR3 sequence (DNA): TGCGCCAGCAGTGGACAGGGGGTAATGAACACTGAAGCTTTCTTT. This encodes CASSGQGVMNTEAFF.